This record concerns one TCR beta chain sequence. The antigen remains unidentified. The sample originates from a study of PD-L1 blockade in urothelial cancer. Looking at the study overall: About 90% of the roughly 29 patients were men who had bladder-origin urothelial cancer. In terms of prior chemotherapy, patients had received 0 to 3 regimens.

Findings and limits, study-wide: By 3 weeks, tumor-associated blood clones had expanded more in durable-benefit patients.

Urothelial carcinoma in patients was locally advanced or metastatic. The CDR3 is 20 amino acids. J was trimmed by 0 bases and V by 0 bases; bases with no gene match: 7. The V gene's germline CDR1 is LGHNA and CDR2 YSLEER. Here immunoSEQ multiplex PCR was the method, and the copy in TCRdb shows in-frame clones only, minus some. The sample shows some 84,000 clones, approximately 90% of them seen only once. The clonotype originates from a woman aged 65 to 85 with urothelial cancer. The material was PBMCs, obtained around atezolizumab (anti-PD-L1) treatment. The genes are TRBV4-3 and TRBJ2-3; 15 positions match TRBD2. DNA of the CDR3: TGCGCCAGCAGCCAAGACCCCGGGACTAGCGGGGGGCGTAGCACAGATACGCAGTATTTT. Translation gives CASSQDPGTSGGRSTDTQYF.